The TCR beta chain described here comes from a study of ipilimumab plus nivolumab after autologous stem cell transplantation. Study-level information: DLBCL patients had primary refractory or relapsed disease. Study conclusions and caveats: Authors suggest TCR repertoire, Treg phenotype and gut microbiota support further study.

Sequencing was performed with immunoSEQ multiplex PCR; in TCRdb, only in-frame clones are kept and a portion is missing. Of about 15,000 clones listed, over 60% are singletons. As regards this clone: Its antigen is unknown.

The CDR3 spans 16 residues. Trimming pared 5 bases from V and 0 bases from J, leaving 16 bases between. Germline CDR1 SEHNR, CDR2 FQNEAQ (reference sequence). The gene calls are TRBV7-9 and TRBJ1-1, with D unresolved. The source is a male donor with diffuse large B-cell lymphoma. The sample was PBMCs, taken in a trial of ipilimumab plus nivolumab as post-transplant consolidation. CDR3 DNA sequence: TGTGCCAGCAGCCCAAGGGTCCATCCAGTGAACACTGAAGCTTTCTTT. It translates to CASSPRVHPVNTEAFF. The full variable domain, in which reference TRBV7-9 and TRBJ1-1 provide the parts outside the CDR3, is DTGVSQNPRHKITKRGQNVTFRCDPISEHNRLYWYRQTLGQGPEFLTYFQNEAQLEKSRLLSDRFSAERPKGSFSTLEIQRTEQGDSAMYLCASSPRVHPVNTEAFFGQGTRLTVV.